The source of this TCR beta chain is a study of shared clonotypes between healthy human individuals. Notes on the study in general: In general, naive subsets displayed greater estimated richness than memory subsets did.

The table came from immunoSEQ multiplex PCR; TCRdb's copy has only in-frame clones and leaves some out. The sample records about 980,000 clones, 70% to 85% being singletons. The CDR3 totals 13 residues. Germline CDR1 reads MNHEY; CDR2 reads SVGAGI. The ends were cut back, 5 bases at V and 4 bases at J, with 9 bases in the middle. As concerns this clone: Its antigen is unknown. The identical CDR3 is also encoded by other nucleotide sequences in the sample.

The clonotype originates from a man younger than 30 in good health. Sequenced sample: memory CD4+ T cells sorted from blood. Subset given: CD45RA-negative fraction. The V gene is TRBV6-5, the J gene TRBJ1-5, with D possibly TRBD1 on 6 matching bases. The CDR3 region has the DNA TGTGCCAGCAGTGAAGGGGGGAATCAGCCCCAGCATTTT. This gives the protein CASSEGGNQPQHF.